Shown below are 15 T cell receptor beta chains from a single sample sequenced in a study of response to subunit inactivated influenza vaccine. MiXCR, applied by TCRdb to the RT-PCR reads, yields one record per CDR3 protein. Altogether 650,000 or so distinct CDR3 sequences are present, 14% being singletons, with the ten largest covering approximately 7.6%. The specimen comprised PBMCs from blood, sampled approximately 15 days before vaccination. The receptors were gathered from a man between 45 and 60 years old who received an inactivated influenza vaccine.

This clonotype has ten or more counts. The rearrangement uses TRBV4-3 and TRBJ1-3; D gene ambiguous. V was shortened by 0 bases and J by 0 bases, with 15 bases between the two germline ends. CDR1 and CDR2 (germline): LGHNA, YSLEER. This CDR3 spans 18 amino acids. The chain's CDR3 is CASSQDAVRLNSGNTIYF. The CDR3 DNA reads TGCGCCAGCAGCCAAGACGCCGTCAGGCTCAACTCTGGAAACACCATATATTTT.

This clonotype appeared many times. CDR3 region: CASSLVGGNEQYF. CDR3 nucleotides: TGCGCCAGCAGCTTGGTCGGAGGGAACGAGCAGTACTTC. The chain carries TRBV5-1 and TRBJ2-7, with D tentatively TRBD2 (6 bases). Trimming cost V 0 bases and J 5 bases, with 9 bases left between them. This CDR3 has 13 residues. Germline assignment: CDR1 SGHRS and CDR2 YFSETQ. The full variable domain, with the rest looked up from reference TRBV5-1 and TRBJ2-7, is KAGVTQTPRYLIKTRGQQVTLSCSPISGHRSVSWYQQTPGQGLQFLFEYFSETQRNKGNFPGRFSGRQFSNSRSEMNVSTLELGDSALYLCASSLVGGNEQYFGPGTRLTVT.

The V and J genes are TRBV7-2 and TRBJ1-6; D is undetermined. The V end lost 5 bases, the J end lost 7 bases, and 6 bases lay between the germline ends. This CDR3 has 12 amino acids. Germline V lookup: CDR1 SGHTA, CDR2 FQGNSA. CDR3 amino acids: CASSPMNSPLHF. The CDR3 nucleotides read TGTGCCAGCAGCCCCATGAATTCACCCCTCCACTTT.

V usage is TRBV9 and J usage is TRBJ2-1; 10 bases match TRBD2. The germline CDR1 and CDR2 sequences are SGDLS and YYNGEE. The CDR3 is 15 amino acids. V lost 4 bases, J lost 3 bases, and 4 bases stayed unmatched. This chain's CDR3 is CASSPTSGIYNEQFF. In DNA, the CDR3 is TGTGCCAGCAGCCCAACTAGCGGGATCTACAATGAGCAGTTCTTC.

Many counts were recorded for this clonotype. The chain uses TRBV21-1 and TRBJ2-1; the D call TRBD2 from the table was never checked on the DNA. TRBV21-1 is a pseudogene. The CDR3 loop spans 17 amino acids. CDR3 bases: TGTGCCAGCAGCAAAGGTTTCCCGGGACTACTTTACAATGAGCAGTTCTTC. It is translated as CASSKGFPGLLYNEQFF.

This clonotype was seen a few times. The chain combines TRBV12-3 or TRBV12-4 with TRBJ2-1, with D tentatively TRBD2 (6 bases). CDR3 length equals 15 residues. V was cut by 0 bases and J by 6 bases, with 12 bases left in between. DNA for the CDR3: TGTGCCAGCAGTTTAGCGAGGGTGCGGGGCAATGAGCAGTTCTTC. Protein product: CASSLARVRGNEQFF.

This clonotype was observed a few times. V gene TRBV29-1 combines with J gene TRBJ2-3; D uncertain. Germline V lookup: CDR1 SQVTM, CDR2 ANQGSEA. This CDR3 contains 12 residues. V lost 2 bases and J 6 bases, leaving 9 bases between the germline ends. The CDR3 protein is CSVEPELDTQYF. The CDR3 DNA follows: TGCAGCGTTGAACCGGAGCTGGATACGCAGTATTTT.

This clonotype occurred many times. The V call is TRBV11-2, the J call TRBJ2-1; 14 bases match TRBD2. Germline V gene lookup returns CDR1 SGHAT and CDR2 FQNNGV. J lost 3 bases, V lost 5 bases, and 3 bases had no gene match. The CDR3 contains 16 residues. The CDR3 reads CASSLGLAGDYNEQFF. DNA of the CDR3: TGTGCCAGCAGCCTGGGACTAGCGGGAGACTACAATGAGCAGTTCTTC.

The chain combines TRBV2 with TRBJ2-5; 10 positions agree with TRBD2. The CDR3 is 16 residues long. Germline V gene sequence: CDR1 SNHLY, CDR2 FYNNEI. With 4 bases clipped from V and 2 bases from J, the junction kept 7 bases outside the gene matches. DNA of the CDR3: TGTGCCAGCAGTGGCTCCCTAGCGGGGGCTCAAGAGACCCAGTACTTC. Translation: CASSGSLAGAQETQYF.

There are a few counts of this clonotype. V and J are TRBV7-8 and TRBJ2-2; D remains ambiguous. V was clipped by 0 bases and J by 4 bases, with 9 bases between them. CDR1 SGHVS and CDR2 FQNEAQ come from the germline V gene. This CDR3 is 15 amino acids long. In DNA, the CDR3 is TGTGCCAGCAGCTTAGCCCCTCAAGGCACCGGGGAGCTGTTTTTT. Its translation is CASSLAPQGTGELFF.

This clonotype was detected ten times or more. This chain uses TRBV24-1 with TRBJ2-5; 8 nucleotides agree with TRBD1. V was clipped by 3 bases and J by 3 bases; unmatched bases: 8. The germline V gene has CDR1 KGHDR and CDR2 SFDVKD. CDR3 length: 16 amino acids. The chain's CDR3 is CATSDAGTGTEETQYF. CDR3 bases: TGTGCCACCAGTGATGCCGGGACAGGAACCGAAGAGACCCAGTACTTC.

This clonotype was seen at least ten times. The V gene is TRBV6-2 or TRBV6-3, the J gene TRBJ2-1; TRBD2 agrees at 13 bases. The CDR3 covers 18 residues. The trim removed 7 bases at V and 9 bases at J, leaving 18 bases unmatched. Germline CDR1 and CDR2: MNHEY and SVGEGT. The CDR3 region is CASTLHDPGLAGKTEQFF. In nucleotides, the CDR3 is TGTGCCAGCACCCTACATGACCCGGGACTAGCGGGGAAGACTGAGCAGTTCTTC.

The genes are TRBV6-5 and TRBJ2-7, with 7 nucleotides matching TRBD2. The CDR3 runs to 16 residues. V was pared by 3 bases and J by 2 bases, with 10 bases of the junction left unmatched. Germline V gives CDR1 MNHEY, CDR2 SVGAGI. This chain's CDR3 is CASSYTGLVRTYEQYF. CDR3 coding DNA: TGTGCCAGCAGTTATACTGGACTAGTAAGGACCTACGAGCAGTACTTC.

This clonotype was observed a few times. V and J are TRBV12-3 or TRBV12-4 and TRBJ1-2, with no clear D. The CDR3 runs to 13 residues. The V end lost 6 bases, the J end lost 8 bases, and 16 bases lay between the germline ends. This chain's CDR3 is CASSTPEGEGYTF. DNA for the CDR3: TGTGCCAGCAGCACACCCGAGGGAGAGGGCTACACCTTC.

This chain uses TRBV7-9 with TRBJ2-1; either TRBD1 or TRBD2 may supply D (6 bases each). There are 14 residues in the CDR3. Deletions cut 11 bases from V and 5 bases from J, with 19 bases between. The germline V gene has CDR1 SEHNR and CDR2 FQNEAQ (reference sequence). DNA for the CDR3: TGTGCCCACCAGGGGTGGGGACTGGACAATGAGCAGTTCTTC. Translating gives CAHQGWGLDNEQFF.